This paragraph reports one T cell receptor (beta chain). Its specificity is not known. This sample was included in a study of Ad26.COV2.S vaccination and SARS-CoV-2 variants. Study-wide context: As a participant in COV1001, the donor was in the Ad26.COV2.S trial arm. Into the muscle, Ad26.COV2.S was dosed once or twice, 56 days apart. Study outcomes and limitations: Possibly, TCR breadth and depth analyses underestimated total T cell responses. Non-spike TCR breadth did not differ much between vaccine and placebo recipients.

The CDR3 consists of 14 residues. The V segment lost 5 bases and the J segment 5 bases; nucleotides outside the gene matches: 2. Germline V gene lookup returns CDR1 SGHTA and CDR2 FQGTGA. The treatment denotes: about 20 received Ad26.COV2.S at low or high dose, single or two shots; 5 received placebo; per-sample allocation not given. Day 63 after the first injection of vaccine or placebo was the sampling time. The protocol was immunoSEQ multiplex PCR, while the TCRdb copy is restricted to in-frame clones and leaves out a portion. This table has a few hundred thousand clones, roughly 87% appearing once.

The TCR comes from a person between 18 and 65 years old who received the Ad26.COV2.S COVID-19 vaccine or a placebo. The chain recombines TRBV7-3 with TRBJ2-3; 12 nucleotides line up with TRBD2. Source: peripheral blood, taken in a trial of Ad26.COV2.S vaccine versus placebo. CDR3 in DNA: TGTGCCAGCAGCGCGACTAGCGGGGGAGATACGCAGTATTTT. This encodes CASSATSGGDTQYF.